This is a list of T cell receptor beta chains from one sample in a study of cytomegalovirus exposure and HLA in healthy donors. Assay: immunoSEQ multiplex PCR; the TCRdb copy retains only in-frame clones and omits some. The repertoire holds about 110,000 clones, with approximately 73% as singletons. The sequenced sample consisted of PBMCs. These receptors came from a man aged 35 to 55 in good health and CMV-seronegative. CDR3s include the opening cysteine and the closing phenylalanine or tryptophan. A D gene is named only where the DNA matches it firmly. Clone size appears in some rows only: once, few, many, or a class for an expanded clone.

D gene	clone size	V gene	J gene	CDR3 protein	CDR3 DNA
TRBD2	NA	TRBV7-2	TRBJ2-7	CASSTRTSGYYEQYF	TGTGCCAGCAGCACTAGGACTAGCGGGTACTACGAGCAGTACTTC
TRBD2	NA	TRBV25-1	TRBJ2-1	CASSDSSGGAVNEQFF	TGTGCCAGCAGTGACTCTAGCGGGGGGGCAGTAAATGAGCAGTTCTTC
NA	NA	TRBV28	TRBJ2-5	CASSFRETQYF	TGTGCCAGCAGTTTTCGGGAGACCCAGTACTTC
NA	NA	TRBV9	TRBJ2-7	CASSVGLGQDYEQYF	TGTGCCAGCAGCGTAGGGTTGGGGCAGGACTACGAGCAGTACTTC
TRBD1	once	TRBV19	TRBJ1-4	CASKPDRGIGKLFF	TGTGCGAGTAAGCCGGACAGGGGGATTGGAAAACTGTTTTTT
NA	few	TRBV6-5	TRBJ2-7	CASTRRDIF	TGTGCCAGCACCCGCCGGGACATCTTC
NA	NA	TRBV5-1	TRBJ1-2	CASSLGDINYGYTF	TGCGCCAGCAGCTTGGGGGACATTAACTATGGCTACACCTTC
NA	NA	TRBV7-9	TRBJ2-6	CASSPSGGDVLTF	TGTGCCAGCAGCCCCTCCGGGGGAGACGTCCTGACTTTC
NA	NA	TRBV6-5	TRBJ2-2	CASSYEARGLSGELFF	TGTGCCAGCAGTTACGAGGCCAGGGGTCTGTCCGGGGAGCTGTTTTTT
TRBD2	NA	TRBV10-3	TRBJ2-3	CAISVPPKAGGTDTQYF	TGTGCCATCAGTGTACCGCCAAAAGCGGGGGGCACAGATACGCAGTATTTT
TRBD1	once	TRBV5-6	TRBJ2-1	CASSLGDRDSNEQFF	TGTGCCAGCAGCTTGGGGGACAGGGACAGCAATGAGCAGTTCTTC
TRBD1	NA	TRBV27	TRBJ2-1	CASSFLSPGQGARDNEQFF	TGTGCCAGCAGTTTCTTATCCCCGGGACAGGGGGCTAGGGACAATGAGCAGTTCTTC
TRBD2	NA	TRBV7-9	TRBJ2-1	CASSLGGGGGGNEQFF	TGTGCCAGCAGCTTAGGCGGCGGGGGGGGTGGAAATGAGCAGTTCTTC
TRBD1	NA	TRBV5-1	TRBJ1-2	CASSLLQGAGGYTF	TGCGCCAGCAGCCTCTTACAGGGGGCCGGTGGCTACACCTTC
NA	NA	TRBV6-1	TRBJ2-7	CASSHEAHYEQYF	TGTGCCAGCAGTCACGAGGCCCACTACGAGCAGTACTTC
TRBD1	NA	TRBV4-1	TRBJ1-1	CASSQTGMATEAFF	TGCGCCAGCAGCCAGACAGGGATGGCCACTGAAGCTTTCTTT
NA	NA	TRBV4-1	TRBJ1-1	CASSQGDNMNTEAFF	TGCGCCAGCAGCCAAGGGGACAACATGAACACTGAAGCTTTCTTT
TRBD1	NA	TRBV10-1	TRBJ1-5	CASRPTGPNQPQHF	TGCGCCAGCAGACCGACAGGGCCCAATCAGCCCCAGCATTTT
TRBD2	NA	TRBV7-9	TRBJ2-7	CASSLDSGGDYEQYF	TGTGCCAGCAGCTTAGATTCGGGGGGGGACTACGAGCAGTACTTC
TRBD1	few	TRBV4-2	TRBJ1-2	CASSPGQGAGYTF	TGTGCCAGCAGCCCCGGACAGGGGGCTGGCTACACCTTC
NA	NA	TRBV4-3	TRBJ1-6	CASSQEPGAGSPLHF	TGCGCCAGCAGCCAAGAGCCAGGGGCGGGTTCACCCCTCCACTTT
NA	NA	TRBV15	TRBJ2-2	CATSRDRSFTGELFF	TGTGCCACCAGCAGAGATCGGTCTTTCACCGGGGAGCTGTTTTTT